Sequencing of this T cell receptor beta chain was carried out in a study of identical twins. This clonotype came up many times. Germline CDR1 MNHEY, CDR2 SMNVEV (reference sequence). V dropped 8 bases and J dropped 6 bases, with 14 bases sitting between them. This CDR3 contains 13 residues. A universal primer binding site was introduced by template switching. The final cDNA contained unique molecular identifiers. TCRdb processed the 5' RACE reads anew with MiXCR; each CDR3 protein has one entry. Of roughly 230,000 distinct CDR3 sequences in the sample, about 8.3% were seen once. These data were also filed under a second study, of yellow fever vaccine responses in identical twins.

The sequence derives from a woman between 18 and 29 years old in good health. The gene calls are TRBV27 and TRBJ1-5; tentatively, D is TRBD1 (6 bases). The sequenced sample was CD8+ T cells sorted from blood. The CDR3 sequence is CASSVGGLQPQHF. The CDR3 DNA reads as TGTGCCAGCTCGGTCGGGGGGCTTCAGCCCCAGCATTTT.